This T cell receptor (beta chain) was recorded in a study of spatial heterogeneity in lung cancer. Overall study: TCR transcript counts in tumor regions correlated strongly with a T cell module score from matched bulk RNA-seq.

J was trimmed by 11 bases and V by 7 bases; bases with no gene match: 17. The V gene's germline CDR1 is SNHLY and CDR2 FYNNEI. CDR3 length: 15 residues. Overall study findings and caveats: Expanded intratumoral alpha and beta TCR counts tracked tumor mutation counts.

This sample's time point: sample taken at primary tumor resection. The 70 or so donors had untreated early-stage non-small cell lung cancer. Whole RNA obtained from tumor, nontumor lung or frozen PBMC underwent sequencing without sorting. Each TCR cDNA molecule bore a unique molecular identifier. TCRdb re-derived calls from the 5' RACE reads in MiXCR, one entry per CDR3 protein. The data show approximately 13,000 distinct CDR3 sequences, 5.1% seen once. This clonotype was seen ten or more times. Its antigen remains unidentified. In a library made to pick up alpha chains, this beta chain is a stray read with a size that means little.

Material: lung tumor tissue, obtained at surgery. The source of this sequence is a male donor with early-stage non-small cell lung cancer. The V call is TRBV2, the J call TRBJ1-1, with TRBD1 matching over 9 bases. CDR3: CASTESGTGRSVAFF. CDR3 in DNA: TGTGCCAGCACCGAATCCGGGACAGGGAGGAGTGTTGCTTTCTTT.